This T cell receptor (beta chain) was sequenced during a study of blood T cell repertoires in COVID-19. Study as a whole: In each case, the material was cDNA or gDNA derived from T cells, B-cell-depleted T cells, or PBMCs.

Germline CDR1 and CDR2: SEHNR and FQNEAQ (reference sequence). With 5 bases removed from V and 2 bases from J, the gap between germline ends came to 12 bases. CDR3 length: 15 amino acids. Clones were sequenced by immunoSEQ multiplex PCR, and TCRdb holds only the in-frame ones, with some missing. The sample lists about 220,000 clones, roughly 80% occurring once. The chain has TRBV7-9 and TRBJ1-4; D is unresolved. This TCR came from a young man with active or convalescent COVID-19. The source material was peripheral blood. CDR3 DNA: TGTGCCAGCAGCGGCCCGGCGGCCACTAATGAAAAACTGTTTTTT. This sequence encodes CASSGPAATNEKLFF.